Reported below is one T cell receptor beta chain. The target antigen is unknown. TRB cDNA libraries were made by UMI-labeled 5' RACE. TCRdb re-called the 5' RACE reads and catalogs CDR3 proteins one per entry, DNA excluded. This sample's table reports over 150,000 distinct CDR3 sequences. Researchers reported sorting every CD8+ T cell subset in triplicate, 300,000 or so cells per sort. This sample was taken from a study of CXCR3-negative and CXCR3-positive naive CD8 T cells. Germline V gene sequence: CDR1 MNHEY, CDR2 SVGEGT. The CDR3 is made up of 16 amino acids. Study outcomes and limitations: Naive cells positive for CXCR3 carried more hydrophobic TRB CDR3s than CXCR3-negative ones.

Specimen: naive CXCR3+ CD8+ T cells from blood. Specified subset: CD45RO-CCR7+CD27+CD95- naive CD8+ T cells expressing CXCR3 (TNR3+). This receptor was obtained from a human donor in good health. Some clones in this sample may be carry-over from other donors' samples. The J gene is TRBJ2-2, the V gene TRBV6-2 or TRBV6-3; with no DNA, the TCRdb D assignment of TRBD1 cannot be verified. CDR3 amino acids: CASRSSSGGFDGELFF.